One TCR beta chain is described in this entry. Its antigen is not known. The data derive from a study of identical twins. TCRdb itself ran the 5' RACE reads through MiXCR, one entry per CDR3 protein. This table has around 370,000 distinct CDR3 sequences, 9% to 10% appearing once. This CDR3 has 13 residues. J lost 8 bases, V lost 7 bases, and 4 bases had no gene match. Study outcomes and limitations: Zero-insertion findings could be partly confounded by invariant cells (MAIT and iNKT cells).

The chain has TRBV12-3 or TRBV12-4 and TRBJ2-1; 11 bases are shared with TRBD2. The sequencing sample was made of naive T cells sorted from blood. The source is a woman in her forties or fifties in good health. This CDR3 reads CASIGTSGDEQFF. The CDR3 DNA reads TGTGCCAGCATCGGGACTAGCGGTGATGAGCAGTTCTTC.